The source of this T cell receptor beta chain is a study of blood T cell repertoires in COVID-19. Generated by immunoSEQ multiplex PCR, the TCRdb table keeps only in-frame clones and is missing some. The table includes around 250,000 clones, more than 70% detected once. CDR1 and CDR2 (germline): SGHRS, YFSETQ. The CDR3 has 14 amino acids. J was trimmed by 4 bases and V by 4 bases; bases with no gene match: 6. Sequencing was carried out using peripheral blood. The V and J genes are TRBV5-1 and TRBJ2-5; 8 nucleotides align to TRBD2. The sequence was obtained from a man at least 80 years old with acute or convalescent COVID-19. The CDR3 spells CASSEIAGRETQYF. CDR3 bases: TGCGCCAGCAGCGAGATAGCGGGGCGAGAGACCCAGTACTTC.